The clone carrying this TCR beta chain has a single count. Antigen specificity is unknown. This sample was taken from a study of T cells after posttransplantation cyclophosphamide. Findings and caveats of the study: Tissue-infiltrating T cells from skin or gut overlapped little with blood T cells. Recipient CMV seropositivity and CMV reactivation strongly tracked TRB clonality. Later post-transplant blood repertoires were often dominated by donor CD8+ memory clones.

The CDR3 is 16 residues long. Germline V gives CDR1 SGHTA, CDR2 FQGTGA. V lost 6 bases to trimming and J lost 7 bases; unmatched junction nucleotides: 13. Cells defined as naive were viable CD3+CD4+ or CD3+CD8+ and CCR7+CD45RA+CD45RO-CD95-CD27+CD28+. Clones were read by immunoSEQ multiplex PCR, and TCRdb kept only the in-frame ones, dropping some. The repertoire holds under 20,000 clones, with roughly 94% as singletons. This receptor was obtained from a woman between 50 and 59 years old in good health and a related stem cell transplant donor. Specimen: naive CD4+ T cells sorted from blood. V is TRBV7-3 and J is TRBJ2-2, with 8 bases matching TRBD2. The CDR3 reads CASSHPAGGLGGELFF. CDR3 sequence (DNA): TGTGCCAGCAGTCACCCGGCGGGAGGCCTCGGCGGGGAGCTGTTTTTT.